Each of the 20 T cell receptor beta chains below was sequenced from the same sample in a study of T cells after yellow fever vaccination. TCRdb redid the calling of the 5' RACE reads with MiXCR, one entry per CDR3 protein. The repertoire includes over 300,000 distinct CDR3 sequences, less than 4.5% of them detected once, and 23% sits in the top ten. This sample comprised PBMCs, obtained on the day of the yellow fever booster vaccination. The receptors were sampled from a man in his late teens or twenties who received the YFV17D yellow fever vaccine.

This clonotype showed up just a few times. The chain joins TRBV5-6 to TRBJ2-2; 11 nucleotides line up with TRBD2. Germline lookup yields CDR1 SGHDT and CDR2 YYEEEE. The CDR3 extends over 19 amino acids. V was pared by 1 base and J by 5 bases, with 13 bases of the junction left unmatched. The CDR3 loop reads CASSLFGPSGGTGTGELFF. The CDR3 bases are TGTGCCAGCAGCTTGTTCGGTCCTAGCGGGGGGACCGGGACCGGGGAGCTGTTTTTT. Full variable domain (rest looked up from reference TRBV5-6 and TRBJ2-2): DAGVTQSPTHLIKTRGQQVTLRCSPKSGHDTVSWYQQALGQGPQFIFQYYEEEERQRGNFPDRFSGHQFPNYSSELNVNALLLGDSALYLCASSLFGPSGGTGTGELFFGEGSRLTVL.

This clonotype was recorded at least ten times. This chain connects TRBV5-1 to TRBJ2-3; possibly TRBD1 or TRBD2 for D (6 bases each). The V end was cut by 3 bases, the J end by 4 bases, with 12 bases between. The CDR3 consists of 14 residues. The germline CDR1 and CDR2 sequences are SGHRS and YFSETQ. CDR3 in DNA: TGCGCCAGCAGCTCCGTTGGGGGGCCAGATACGCAGTATTTT. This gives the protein CASSSVGGPDTQYF.

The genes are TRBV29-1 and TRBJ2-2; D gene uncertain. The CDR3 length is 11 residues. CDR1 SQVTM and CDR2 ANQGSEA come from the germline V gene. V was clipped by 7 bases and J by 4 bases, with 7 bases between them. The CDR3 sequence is CSGLVTGELFF. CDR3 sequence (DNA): TGCAGCGGCCTTGTCACCGGGGAGCTGTTTTTT.

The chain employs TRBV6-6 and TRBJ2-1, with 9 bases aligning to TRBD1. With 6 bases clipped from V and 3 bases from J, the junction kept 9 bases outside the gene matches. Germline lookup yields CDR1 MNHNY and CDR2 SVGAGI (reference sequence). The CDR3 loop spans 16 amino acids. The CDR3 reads CASSPGQGKVYNEQFF. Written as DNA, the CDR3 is TGTGCCAGCAGCCCCGGACAGGGGAAGGTCTACAATGAGCAGTTCTTC.

The CDR3 DNA is TGTGCCAGCAGTTTAGCGGCGAGGGGCTACACCTTC. Protein product: CASSLAARGYTF. The chain carries TRBV12-3 or TRBV12-4 and TRBJ1-2, with unresolved D. This CDR3 has 12 amino acids. V lost 0 bases, J lost 8 bases, and 7 bases lay in between.

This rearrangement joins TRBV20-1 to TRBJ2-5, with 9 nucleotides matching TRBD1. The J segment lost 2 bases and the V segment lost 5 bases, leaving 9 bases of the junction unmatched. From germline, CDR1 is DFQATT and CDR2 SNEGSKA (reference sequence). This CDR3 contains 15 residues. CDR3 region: CSAPSPGTGQETQYF. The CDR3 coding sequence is TGCAGTGCTCCCTCCCCCGGGACAGGGCAAGAGACCCAGTACTTC.

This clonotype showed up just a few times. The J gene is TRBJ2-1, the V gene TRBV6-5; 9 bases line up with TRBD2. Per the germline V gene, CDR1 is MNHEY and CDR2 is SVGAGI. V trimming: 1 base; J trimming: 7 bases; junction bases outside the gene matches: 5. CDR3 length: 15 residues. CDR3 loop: CASSYLAGGRNEQFF. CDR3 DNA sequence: TGTGCCAGCAGTTACTTGGCGGGGGGGCGTAATGAGCAGTTCTTC.

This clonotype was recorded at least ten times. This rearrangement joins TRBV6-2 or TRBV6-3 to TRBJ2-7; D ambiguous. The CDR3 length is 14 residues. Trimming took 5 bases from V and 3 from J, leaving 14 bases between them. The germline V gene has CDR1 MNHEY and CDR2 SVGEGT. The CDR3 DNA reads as TGTGCCAGCAGTCGCGACGGACCTCACTACGAGCAGTACGTC. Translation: CASSRDGPHYEQYV.

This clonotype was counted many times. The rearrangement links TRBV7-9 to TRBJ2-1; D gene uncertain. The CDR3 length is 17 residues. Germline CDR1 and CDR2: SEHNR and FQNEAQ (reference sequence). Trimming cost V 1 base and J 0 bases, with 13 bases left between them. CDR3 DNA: TGTGCCAGCAGCTTAGAGGCAGCCGGTAGCTCCTACAATGAGCAGTTCTTC. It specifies CASSLEAAGSSYNEQFF.

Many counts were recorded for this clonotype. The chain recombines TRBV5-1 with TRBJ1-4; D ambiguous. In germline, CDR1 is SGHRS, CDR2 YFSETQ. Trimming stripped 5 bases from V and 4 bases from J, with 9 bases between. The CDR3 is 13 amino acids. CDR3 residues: CASRIADNEKLFF. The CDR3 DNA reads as TGCGCCAGCAGGATTGCAGATAATGAAAAACTGTTTTTT.

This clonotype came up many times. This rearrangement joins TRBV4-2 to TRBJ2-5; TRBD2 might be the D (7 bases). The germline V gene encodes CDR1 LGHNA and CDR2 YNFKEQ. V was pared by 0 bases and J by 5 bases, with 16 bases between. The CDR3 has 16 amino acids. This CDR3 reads CASSQDDGGPGETQYF. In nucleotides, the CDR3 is TGTGCCAGCAGCCAAGATGACGGGGGGCCGGGTGAGACCCAGTACTTC.

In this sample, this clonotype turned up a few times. CDR3 bases: TGTGCCAGCAGGGGGGGACTATCGAACACCGGGGAGCTGTTTTTT. Its protein is CASRGGLSNTGELFF. The rearrangement joins TRBV12-3 or TRBV12-4 to TRBJ2-2; TRBD2 matches at 7 bases. This CDR3 has 15 amino acids. The ends lost 6 bases at V and 0 bases at J; junction bases unmatched: 4.

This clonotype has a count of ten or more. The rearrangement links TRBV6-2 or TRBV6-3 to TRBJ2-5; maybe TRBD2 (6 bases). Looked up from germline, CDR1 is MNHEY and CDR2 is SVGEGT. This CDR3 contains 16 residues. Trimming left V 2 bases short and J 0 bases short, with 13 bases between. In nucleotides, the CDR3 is TGTGCCAGCAGTTACCCGCGGGACGAGTACCAAGAGACCCAGTACTTC. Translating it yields CASSYPRDEYQETQYF.

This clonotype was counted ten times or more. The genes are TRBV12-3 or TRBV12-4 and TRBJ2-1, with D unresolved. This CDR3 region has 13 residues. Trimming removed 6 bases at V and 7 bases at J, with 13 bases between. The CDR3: CASRDDQPNEQFF. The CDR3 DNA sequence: TGTGCCAGCAGGGACGACCAACCGAATGAGCAGTTCTTC.

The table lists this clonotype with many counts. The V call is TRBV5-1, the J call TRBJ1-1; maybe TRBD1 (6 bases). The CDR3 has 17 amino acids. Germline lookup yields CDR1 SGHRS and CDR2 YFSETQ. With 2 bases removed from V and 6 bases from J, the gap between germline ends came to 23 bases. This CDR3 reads CASSFRGGNFEASEAFF. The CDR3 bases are TGCGCCAGCAGCTTTAGAGGGGGGAATTTTGAGGCTTCTGAAGCTTTCTTT.

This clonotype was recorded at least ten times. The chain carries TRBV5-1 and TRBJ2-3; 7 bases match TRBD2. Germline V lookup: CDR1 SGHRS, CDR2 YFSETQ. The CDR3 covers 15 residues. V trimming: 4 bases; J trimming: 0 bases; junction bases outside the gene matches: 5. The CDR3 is CASSPGTTSTDTQYF. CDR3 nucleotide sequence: TGCGCCAGCAGCCCCGGGACTACTAGCACAGATACGCAGTATTTT.

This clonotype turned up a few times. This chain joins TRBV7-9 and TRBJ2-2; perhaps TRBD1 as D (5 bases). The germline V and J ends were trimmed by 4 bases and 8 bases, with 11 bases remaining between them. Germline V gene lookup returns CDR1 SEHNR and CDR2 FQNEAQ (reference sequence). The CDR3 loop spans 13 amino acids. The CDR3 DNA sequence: TGTGCCAGCAGCTGGAATAGACAGGGGGAGCTGTTTTTT. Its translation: CASSWNRQGELFF.

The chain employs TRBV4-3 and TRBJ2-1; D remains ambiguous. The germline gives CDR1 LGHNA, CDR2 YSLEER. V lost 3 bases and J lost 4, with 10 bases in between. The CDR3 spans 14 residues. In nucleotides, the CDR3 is TGCGCCAGCAGCCATCGGACGCGGTACAATGAGCAGTTCTTC. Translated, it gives CASSHRTRYNEQFF.

The CDR3 DNA reads TGCAGTGCTAGAGATGGGGCAGGCGGGGATACGCAGTATTTT. Translated: CSARDGAGGDTQYF. The chain is built from TRBV20-1 and TRBJ2-3; D could derive from TRBD1 or TRBD2 (5 bases each). Germline loops: CDR1 DFQATT, CDR2 SNEGSKA (reference sequence). The CDR3 is made up of 14 amino acids. Trimming stripped 0 bases from V and 6 bases from J, with 13 bases between.

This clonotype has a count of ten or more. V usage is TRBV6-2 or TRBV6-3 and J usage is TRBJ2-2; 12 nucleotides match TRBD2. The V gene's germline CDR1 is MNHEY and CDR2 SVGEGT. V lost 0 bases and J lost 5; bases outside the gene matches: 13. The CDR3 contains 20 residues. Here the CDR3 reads CASSYSFGLAGGRRTGELFF. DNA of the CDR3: TGTGCCAGCAGTTACTCGTTCGGGCTAGCGGGGGGGCGCCGTACCGGGGAGCTGTTTTTT.